This T cell receptor beta chain came from a study of T cells in Graves' hyperthyroidism and ophthalmopathy (dated by TCRdb to the late 2010s). For context, the study as a whole: Peripheral blood samples were taken at the time of initial diagnosis, prior to any treatment. TCR V-J signatures able to tell the groups apart were searched for in a discovery cohort of some 97 patients, of whom more than 40 had Graves' ophthalmopathy and more than 55 had stable Graves' hyperthyroidism. Whether ophthalmopathy could be predicted prospectively was tested in an independent validation cohort made up of about 20 hyperthyroidism patients plus 17 patients who later progressed to ophthalmopathy. The 100 discovery patients were randomly split 7:3 into training and test sets. The study also compared thyroid tissue and blood T-cell repertoires from a handful of Graves' hyperthyroidism patients. After blood sampling, hyperthyroidism patients were treated with methimazole at a starting dose of 30 mg daily, and ophthalmopathy patients were treated with high-dose intravenous methylprednisolone. TCR Vbeta CDR3 sequencing of around 130 peripheral blood samples (under 45 ophthalmopathy, about 74 hyperthyroidism and approximately 17 progressor patients) is reported in the paper.

Taken from the germline V gene, the CDR1 and CDR2 loops are MNHNS and SASEGT. The CDR3, from cysteine to phenylalanine, totals 15 residues. Only the CDR3 portion is preserved as DNA: 45 bases, with reading frame beginning at the first base. Trimming takes 6 bases off V and 3 bases off J; junction bases not matched to a gene: 4. Broader findings and caveats from the paper: Ophthalmopathy was separated from stable hyperthyroidism by a 13 V-J signature model, with 85% to 90% sensitivity and 81% to 82% specificity obtained in cross-validation and 80%/75% obtained in testing. In validation, the model predicted progression to ophthalmopathy with around 71% sensitivity and around 72% specificity, a median of approximately 6.7 months before onset. Sample size was not statistically predetermined, and investigators were not blinded to group allocation. Most expanded thyroid clonotypes (frequency above 0.001) were also found in blood, which suggests that blood repertoires may mirror thyroid immune responses.

This clonotype was picked up many times. It lacks a known antigen. The sample holds no much larger clone one base away, and base qualities are not on file. Ophthalmopathy patients had moderately to severely active disease, with a Clinical Activity Score of 3 or more, a NOSPECS grade of 4 or more, and a disease duration of less than 3 months. Any patient with an uncontrolled infection, another autoimmune disease, pregnancy or lactation was excluded. Clinical symptoms, serum thyroxine and TRAb, thyroid ultrasound, and orbital computed tomography formed the basis for the diagnoses. Ficoll-Paque density gradient centrifugation was used to isolate PBMCs from 9.5 to 10 ml of fresh peripheral blood. Total RNA was extracted with Trizol reagent, and quality was checked on an Agilent 2100 Bioanalyzer. Amplification of TCR beta CDR3 regions was carried out from RNA transcripts. The TCR CDR3 was subjected to a first round of RT-PCR using the HTBI primer set and the Qiagen OneStep RT-PCR kit. Libraries were constructed in a second round of multiplex PCR, after which size selection and purification were performed. The libraries were sequenced on an Illumina HiSeq2000 using paired-end 100 bp reads. From the authors' description of their analysis: Raw data were processed with SOAPnuke, discarding reads with adapters, uncalled bases, mean Phred below 15, or no exact constant-primer or identifier match. High-quality paired reads were merged using COPE v1.2.5, and each unique nucleotide sequence was defined as a clonotype. MiTCR v1.1 was used to align the clonotypes against IMGT TRBV, TRBD and TRBJ reference segments. The analysis was restricted to V-J combinations with a frequency above 0.0001, which together covered 99% to 99.2% of the repertoires. A TCS score was defined as the ratio between F50 (clonal expansion) and ExV (chaos), using BLOSUM62-based TCRdist between CDR3 peptides within each V-J. Welch's t-statistics and random forest reduced roughly 500 V-J features to roughly 13, which were used in a naive Bayes classifier (R e1071). TCRdb applied fastp at Q25 and MiXCR to the public reads, then kept only in-frame beta chains. Duplicate CDR3 protein sequences are folded into a single record with the most common DNA and genes. TCRdb's processing, not the study's, gives the V and J calls here. A total of about 600,000 distinct CDR3 sequences appear in this sample, roughly 14% of them only once. The ten most abundant clones make up approximately 12% of the sample.

The chain employs TRBV6-1 and TRBJ2-1; TRBD2 agrees with 11 junctional bases. The sequence was obtained from a woman aged 45-60 years with Graves' ophthalmopathy. The sample was blood. The CDR3 reads CASRIAGGYYNEQFF. The nucleotide sequence reads as follows: TGTGCCAGCAGAATAGCGGGAGGGTACTACAATGAGCAGTTCTTC.